Listed below are T cell receptor beta chains from one sample, sequenced in a study of identifying expanded T cells in peripheral blood. Repertoires were generated with immunoSEQ multiplex PCR, while TCRdb's copy carries only in-frame clones and drops some. The sample records 45,000 to 75,000 clones, around four fifths being singletons. The sample comprised blood. The receptors shown here come from a person aged 18-69 years in good health. The CDR3 runs from the conserved cysteine through the conserved F or W. The D gene is left open where the match is weak. Clone size, where shown, is once, few, many, or a class for clones that have expanded.

J gene | clone size | D gene | V gene | CDR3 protein | CDR3 DNA
TRBJ1-2 | NA | TRBD1 | TRBV19 | CASSMLAGTGDYGYTF | TGTGCCAGTAGTATGTTGGCCGGGACAGGGGATTATGGCTACACCTTC
TRBJ1-1 | NA | NA | TRBV19 | CASTLGRGNTEAFF | TGTGCCAGTACTTTGGGGAGGGGGAACACTGAAGCTTTCTTT
TRBJ1-6 | NA | NA | TRBV2 | CASTTQSSYNSPLHF | TGTGCCAGCACTACACAGAGCTCCTATAATTCACCCCTCCACTTT
TRBJ1-2 | NA | NA | TRBV5-4 | CASSPRGNGYTF | TGTGCCAGCAGCCCCAGAGGTAACGGCTACACCTTC
TRBJ2-1 | NA | TRBD2 | TRBV11-2 | CASSLDSGRAYEQFF | TGTGCCAGCAGCTTAGATAGCGGGAGGGCCTATGAGCAGTTCTTC
TRBJ1-5 | few | NA | TRBV2 | CASLKGGSNQPQHF | TGTGCCAGCCTCAAGGGAGGTAGCAATCAGCCCCAGCATTTT
TRBJ2-1 | NA | NA | TRBV2 | CASSEPLGATVKTYNEQFF | TGTGCCAGCAGTGAACCCCTGGGAGCGACAGTAAAAACCTACAATGAGCAGTTCTTC
TRBJ2-3 | NA | TRBD1 | TRBV29-1 | CSVGVSGGVSDTQYF | TGCAGCGTAGGAGTTTCAGGGGGCGTCTCAGATACGCAGTATTTT
TRBJ2-3 | NA | TRBD2 | TRBV29-1 | CSVERAGVGTDTQYF | TGCAGCGTTGAAAGAGCGGGAGTTGGCACAGATACGCAGTATTTT
TRBJ2-1 | NA | TRBD1 | TRBV14 | CASGQGWRGPDNEQFF | TGTGCCAGCGGACAGGGGTGGCGAGGGCCCGACAATGAGCAGTTCTTC
TRBJ2-4 | NA | TRBD2 | TRBV7-7 | CASPAGVGNIQYF | TGTGCCAGCCCGGCGGGGGTCGGAAACATTCAGTACTTC
TRBJ1-4 | NA | NA | TRBV19 | CASSYRTGVNEKLFF | TGTGCCAGTAGTTATCGGACGGGGGTTAATGAAAAACTGTTTTTT
TRBJ2-4 | NA | TRBD1 | TRBV6-1 | CASSEVTRTRQGTKNIQYF | TGTGCCAGCAGTGAAGTTACACGAACTAGACAGGGGACCAAAAACATTCAGTACTTC
TRBJ2-1 | NA | TRBD2 | TRBV10-1 | CASSDSGLARDEQFF | TGCGCCAGCAGTGATTCGGGACTAGCTAGGGATGAGCAGTTCTTC
TRBJ1-2 | once | TRBD1 | TRBV9 | CASSLAPQGKYGYTF | TGTGCCAGCAGCCTCGCCCCACAGGGGAAGTATGGCTACACCTTC
TRBJ1-4 | once | NA | TRBV5-1 | CASSLRGRDATNEKLFF | TGCGCCAGCAGCCTGAGGGGCAGGGATGCAACTAATGAAAAACTGTTTTTT
TRBJ1-1 | NA | NA | TRBV6-6 | CASRRGENTEAFF | TGTGCCAGCAGGAGAGGTGAGAACACTGAAGCTTTCTTT
TRBJ2-1 | NA | TRBD2 | TRBV5-6 | CASSLLGLAGDRNEQFF | TGTGCCAGCAGCTTGTTGGGACTAGCGGGAGATAGAAATGAGCAGTTCTTC
TRBJ2-3 | once | NA | TRBV5-1 | CASSPTTGGGDTQYF | TGCGCCAGCAGCCCTACCACAGGAGGGGGGGATACGCAGTATTTT
TRBJ1-1 | NA | NA | TRBV29-1 | CSVENRRETEAFF | TGCAGCGTTGAAAACAGGAGAGAAACTGAAGCTTTCTTT
TRBJ2-1 | NA | TRBD1 | TRBV4-3 | CASSQDKRQGYNEQFF | TGCGCCAGCAGCCAAGACAAGCGACAGGGCTACAATGAGCAGTTCTTC
TRBJ1-5 | NA | NA | TRBV23-1 | CASPIQPQHF | TGCGCCAGCCCTATTCAGCCCCAGCATTTT
TRBJ1-2 | NA | NA | TRBV27 | CASSPDRTHGYTF | TGTGCCAGCAGTCCAGACAGAACCCATGGCTACACCTTC
TRBJ1-6 | NA | NA | TRBV5-1 | CASSLDNSYNSPLHF | TGCGCCAGCAGCTTGGATAACAGCTATAATTCACCCCTCCACTTT
TRBJ2-3 | NA | NA | TRBV6-5 | CASSYTSRTDTQYF | TGTGCCAGCAGTTACACTAGCCGCACAGATACGCAGTATTTT
TRBJ2-1 | NA | NA | TRBV2 | CASSLQGSSYNEQFF | TGTGCCAGCAGTCTGCAGGGGAGCTCCTACAATGAGCAGTTCTTC
TRBJ1-1 | NA | NA | TRBV25-1 | CASSELYGTEAFF | TGTGCCAGCAGTGAATTGTATGGCACTGAAGCTTTCTTT
TRBJ2-7 | NA | TRBD2 | TRBV5-5 | CASNSGRGTYEQYF | TGTGCCAGCAATAGCGGGAGGGGAACCTACGAGCAGTACTTC
TRBJ1-2 | NA | NA | TRBV7-9 | CASSGTLSLDYGYTF | TGTGCCAGCAGCGGCACCCTATCCTTGGACTATGGCTACACCTTC
TRBJ2-5 | NA | NA | TRBV5-1 | CASSFGDRETQYF | TGCGCCAGCAGCTTCGGGGATAGAGAGACCCAGTACTTC
TRBJ2-7 | NA | TRBD2 | TRBV7-6 | CASSPRSGSYEQYF | TGTGCCAGCAGCCCGCGCAGCGGGAGCTACGAGCAGTACTTC
TRBJ1-1 | NA | NA | TRBV15 | CATSDRLNTEAFF | TGTGCCACCAGCGACAGGCTGAACACTGAAGCTTTCTTT
TRBJ2-2 | NA | TRBD2 | TRBV4-3 | CASSQDGGRDTGELFF | TGCGCCAGCAGCCAAGATGGAGGGAGGGACACCGGGGAGCTGTTTTTT
TRBJ1-5 | NA | NA | TRBV12-5 | CASGLVLGREYGQPQHF | TGTGCTAGTGGTTTGGTACTAGGGAGGGAATATGGTCAGCCCCAGCATTTT
TRBJ1-2 | NA | TRBD1 | TRBV6-1 | CASTHWDRGNGYTF | TGTGCCAGCACCCATTGGGACAGGGGAAATGGCTACACCTTC
TRBJ2-2 | NA | NA | TRBV7-8 | CASSLSARRSNTGELFF | TGTGCCAGCAGCTTATCGGCCAGGCGCTCGAACACCGGGGAGCTGTTTTTT
TRBJ1-2 | NA | TRBD1 | TRBV6-5 | CASSLGQGNYGYTF | TGTGCCAGCAGTTTAGGACAGGGGAACTATGGCTACACCTTC
TRBJ2-1 | NA | NA | TRBV10-2 | CASGPGNEQFF | TGCGCCAGCGGCCCGGGCAATGAGCAGTTCTTC
TRBJ1-1 | NA | NA | TRBV19 | CASSFGAAMGYGTEAFF | TGTGCCAGTAGTTTCGGGGCAGCCATGGGCTATGGGACTGAAGCTTTCTTT
TRBJ2-3 | few | TRBD1 | TRBV11-1 | CASSLKLTTGGWDTQYF | TGTGCCAGCAGCTTAAAGCTAACAACAGGGGGATGGGATACGCAGTATTTT
TRBJ2-3 | NA | NA | TRBV19 | CASSIGGPPPLNTQYF | TGTGCCAGTAGTATCGGGGGACCTCCGCCGTTAAATACGCAGTATTTT
TRBJ2-3 | NA | TRBD2 | TRBV30 | CAWSGGLASPDTQYF | TGTGCCTGGAGTGGAGGACTAGCTTCCCCAGATACGCAGTATTTT
TRBJ1-4 | NA | TRBD1 | TRBV9 | CASSSRTGTGEKLFF | TGTGCCAGCAGCTCCCGGACAGGGACGGGTGAAAAACTGTTTTTT
TRBJ1-2 | NA | NA | TRBV4-1 | CASSLLPQAANYGYTF | TGCGCCAGCAGCCTCCTACCCCAGGCCGCTAACTATGGCTACACCTTC
TRBJ1-5 | NA | TRBD1 | TRBV9 | CASSVGTGSQPQHF | TGTGCCAGCAGCGTAGGGACAGGGTCTCAGCCCCAGCATTTT
TRBJ2-2 | NA | TRBD1 | TRBV11-2 | CASSLTGASTNTGELFF | TGTGCCAGCAGCCTGACAGGGGCCTCTACGAACACCGGGGAGCTGTTTTTT
TRBJ2-3 | NA | TRBD2 | TRBV28 | CASSFVGAGGSGTDTQYF | TGTGCCAGCAGCTTTGTCGGGGCGGGAGGTTCTGGCACAGATACGCAGTATTTT
TRBJ1-5 | NA | TRBD1 | TRBV6-1 | CASKDRGIQPQHF | TGTGCCAGCAAGGACAGGGGGATACAGCCCCAGCATTTT
TRBJ1-1 | NA | TRBD1 | TRBV6-5 | CASSLQGGTEAFF | TGTGCCAGCAGTTTACAGGGGGGGACTGAAGCTTTCTTT
TRBJ1-2 | once | NA | TRBV5-4 | CASSQIDRLYGYTF | TGTGCCAGCAGCCAAATAGACAGGCTCTATGGCTACACCTTC
TRBJ2-3 | NA | TRBD2 | TRBV7-9 | CASSSPPERGYTDTQYF | TGTGCCAGCAGCTCTCCCCCCGAGCGGGGTTACACAGATACGCAGTATTTT
TRBJ2-3 | NA | NA | TRBV7-2 | CASSLSPSTDTQYF | TGTGCCAGCAGCTTATCCCCTAGCACAGATACGCAGTATTTT